A single sample gave rise to the 32 T cell receptor beta chains below, sequenced in a study of OX40 agonist ivuxolimab in advanced cancers. The data were produced by immunoSEQ multiplex PCR, yet TCRdb's version contains in-frame clones alone and is incomplete. The sample lists some 94,000 clones, roughly 95% seen once, with roughly 2.1% in the top ten. Specimen: CD4+ or CD8+ T cells sorted from blood, collected in a trial of the OX40 agonist ivuxolimab. These receptor sequences come from an adult with an advanced solid tumor such as melanoma, head and neck, liver or kidney cancer.

This chain links TRBV28 with TRBJ2-7; 14 bases map to TRBD2. Trimming at V came to 5 bases and at J to 2 bases, leaving 5 bases not matched to a gene. Germline CDR1 MDHEN, CDR2 SYDVKM. CDR3 size: 16 residues. The CDR3 spells CASSRTSGRRAYEQYF. CDR3 nucleotides: TGTGCCAGCAGTCGGACTAGCGGGAGGAGAGCCTACGAGCAGTACTTC.

The chain has TRBV6-1 and TRBJ2-6; D is uncertain. The CDR3 runs to 15 residues. Germline V lookup: CDR1 MNHNS, CDR2 SASEGT. V lost 1 base and J 0 bases, leaving 4 bases between the germline ends. The CDR3 nucleotides are TGTGCCAGCAGTGAAGTGTACTCTGGGGCCAACGTCCTGACTTTC. Its translation is CASSEVYSGANVLTF.

V is TRBV5-6 and J is TRBJ2-5; no clear D. TRBJ2-7 explains the end of the DNA better; the J call may be wrong. This CDR3 is built from 12 residues. Germline V CDR1 and CDR2: SGHDT, YYEEEE. CDR3 DNA sequence: TGTGCCAGCAGCCCCAGCTCCTACGAGCAGTACTTC. This translates into CASSPSSYEQYF.

The rearrangement joins TRBV7-9 to TRBJ1-2, with D hard to call. The CDR3 extends over 13 amino acids. The V gene lost 4 bases and the J gene lost 6 bases, with 12 bases spanning the gap. Germline loops: CDR1 SEHNR, CDR2 FQNEAQ (reference sequence). The CDR3, as DNA: TGTGCCAGCAGCTCGTCGATTGTGCATGGCTACACCTTC. Its translation: CASSSSIVHGYTF. Full variable domain (remainder filled in from reference TRBV7-9 and TRBJ1-2): DTGVSQNPRHKITKRGQNVTFRCDPISEHNRLYWYRQTLGQGPEFLTYFQNEAQLEKSRLLSDRFSAERPKGSFSTLEIQRTEQGDSAMYLCASSSSIVHGYTFGSGTRLTVV.

V usage is TRBV19 and J usage is TRBJ2-5; perhaps TRBD1 as D (5 bases). The V gene lost 4 bases and the J gene lost 10 bases, with 10 bases spanning the gap. From germline, CDR1 is LNHDA and CDR2 SQIVND (reference sequence). The CDR3 is 11 residues long. The CDR3 DNA follows: TGTGCCAGTAGTACCGGACAAGACCAGTACTTC. Residues: CASSTGQDQYF.

The chain couples TRBV11-3 to TRBJ2-5, with 9 bases fitting TRBD2. Judging by the DNA end, TRBJ2-7 fits better; the J call may be wrong. This CDR3 spans 17 amino acids. Germline lookup yields CDR1 SGHNT and CDR2 YENEEA. The CDR3 reads CASSPYVHERGAHEQYF. Written as DNA, the CDR3 is TGTGCCAGCAGCCCGTACGTCCACGAGCGGGGGGCCCACGAGCAGTACTTC.

The chain couples TRBV2 to TRBJ1-1; TRBD1 matches at 7 bases. This CDR3 region has 17 residues. J lost 2 bases, V lost 6 bases, and 15 bases had no gene match. Looked up from germline, CDR1 is SNHLY and CDR2 is FYNNEI. The CDR3 DNA is TGTGCCAGCAGCGAACACCGGGACAGAACACTTAACACTGAAGCTTTCTTT. Residues: CASSEHRDRTLNTEAFF. The variable domain in full, completed from reference TRBV2 and TRBJ1-1, reads EPEVTQTPSHQVTQMGQEVILRCVPISNHLYFYWYRQILGQKVEFLVSFYNNEISEKSEIFDDQFSVERPDGSNFTLKIRSTKLEDSAMYFCASSEHRDRTLNTEAFFGQGTRLTVV.

The V call is TRBV11-2, the J call TRBJ2-2; 8 nucleotides agree with TRBD1. With V trimmed by 5 bases and J by 4 bases, 3 bases remained unmatched. The CDR3 length is 14 residues. In germline, CDR1 is SGHAT, CDR2 FQNNGV. The CDR3 region is CASSLGQGTGELFF. The CDR3 DNA reads as TGTGCCAGCAGCCTCGGACAGGGCACCGGGGAGCTGTTTTTT. Looking up the rest from reference TRBV11-2 and TRBJ2-2 gives the full variable domain: EAGVAQSPRYKIIEKRQSVAFWCNPISGHATLYWYQQILGQGPKLLIQFQNNGVVDDSQLPKDRFSAERLKGVDSTLKIQPAKLEDSAVYLCASSLGQGTGELFFGEGSRLTVL.

The chain's CDR3 is CASSQGSTGSNEKLFF. The CDR3 DNA follows: TGCGCCAGCAGCCAAGGCTCGACAGGGTCTAATGAAAAACTGTTTTTT. V usage is TRBV4-3 and J usage is TRBJ1-4; TRBD1 matches 7 bases. The CDR3 contains 16 residues. The germline V gene has CDR1 LGHNA and CDR2 YSLEER. After removal of 1 base from V and 3 bases from J, the junction contained 5 bases not matched to a gene.

The V gene is TRBV7-6, the J gene TRBJ2-7; a possible D gene is TRBD2 (5 bases). Germline assignment: CDR1 SGHVS and CDR2 FNYEAQ. Trimming stripped 5 bases from V and 1 base from J, with 12 bases between. The CDR3 length is 14 residues. The CDR3 DNA sequence: TGTGCCAGCAGCCCGCGGGCGGAATCCTACGAGCAGTACTTC. Its protein is CASSPRAESYEQYF.

The rearrangement links TRBV15 to TRBJ1-1; TRBD1 is a possible D gene (5 bases). Germline V gene data show CDR1 as LNHNV and CDR2 as YYDKDF (reference sequence). Deletions cut 5 bases from V and 0 bases from J, with 10 bases between. This CDR3 spans 14 amino acids. CDR3 DNA sequence: TGTGCCACCAGCCGAGGGGAGGTGAACACTGAAGCTTTCTTT. It translates to CATSRGEVNTEAFF.

The chain combines TRBV28 with TRBJ2-7, with D perhaps assigned TRBD1 or TRBD2 (5 bases each). The CDR3 loop spans 14 amino acids. Germline V CDR1 and CDR2: MDHEN, SYDVKM. V shed 9 bases and J shed 2 bases, with 17 bases lying between them. The CDR3 DNA is TGTGCCAGTACCTCCGGGACCACACCCTACGAGCAGTACTTC. Its translation: CASTSGTTPYEQYF.

The rearrangement links TRBV19 to TRBJ1-1; weak D call: TRBD1 (5 bases). Per the germline V gene, CDR1 is LNHDA and CDR2 is SQIVND (reference sequence). Trimming removed 1 base at V and 4 bases at J, with 10 bases between. The CDR3 contains 14 residues. CDR3 in amino acids: CASSIGGGFTEAFF. The CDR3 DNA reads as TGTGCCAGTAGTATAGGGGGCGGATTCACTGAAGCTTTCTTT.

V gene TRBV7-9 combines with J gene TRBJ2-3; D could derive from TRBD1 or TRBD2 (5 bases each). Per germline, CDR1 SEHNR and CDR2 FQNEAQ (reference sequence). This CDR3 has 16 residues. Trimming left V 3 bases short and J 1 base short, with 14 bases between. CDR3 sequence (DNA): TGTGCCAGCAGCTTCTTTGTTGGGGGAGGCACAGATACGCAGTATTTT. Translation gives CASSFFVGGGTDTQYF.

This chain connects TRBV27 to TRBJ2-1, with D unresolved. The ends were cut back, 6 bases at V and 6 bases at J, with 12 bases in the middle. CDR1 and CDR2 (germline): MNHEY, SMNVEV (reference sequence). CDR3 length equals 13 residues. The DNA for the CDR3 is TGTGCCAGCAGAACTAATCCCCCCAATGAGCAGTTCTTC. Protein sequence: CASRTNPPNEQFF.

The chain links TRBV7-3 to TRBJ2-1; D not resolved. Looked up from germline, CDR1 is SGHTA and CDR2 is FQGTGA. V gave up 0 bases and J gave up 6 bases, with 18 bases separating them. The CDR3 is 17 residues long. In DNA form, the CDR3 reads TGTGCCAGCAGCTTAACCTCTTCAGGACGGGTCGGCAATGAGCAGTTCTTC. Translation: CASSLTSSGRVGNEQFF.

V and J are TRBV10-3 and TRBJ2-7; either TRBD1 or TRBD2 may supply D (5 bases each). From germline, CDR1 is ENHRY and CDR2 SYGVKD. This CDR3 spans 18 amino acids. Trimming cost V 0 bases and J 6 bases, with 24 bases left between them. The DNA for the CDR3 is TGTGCCATCAGTGAGTCGGTGGAGACCGGGGCCTCCCGAGGCGAGCAGTACTTC. Residues: CAISESVETGASRGEQYF.

The J gene is TRBJ2-7, the V gene TRBV4-2, with no clear D. V was shortened by 0 bases and J by 2 bases, with 8 bases between the two germline ends. Germline assignment: CDR1 LGHNA and CDR2 YNFKEQ. This CDR3 comprises 14 residues. The CDR3 sequence is CASSQDLSAYEQYF. The CDR3 DNA reads TGTGCCAGCAGCCAAGATCTGAGTGCCTACGAGCAGTACTTC.

The chain carries TRBV19 and TRBJ2-1; 9 nucleotides line up with TRBD1. The V gene end was trimmed by 6 bases and the J gene end by 3 bases; junction bases not matched to a gene: 3. This CDR3 spans 14 amino acids. CDR1 and CDR2 (germline): LNHDA, SQIVND (reference sequence). The CDR3 DNA follows: TGTGCCAGTAGCACAGGGGGCAGCTACAATGAGCAGTTCTTC. This gives the protein CASSTGGSYNEQFF.

The gene calls are TRBV6-1 and TRBJ2-5, with 15 bases that match TRBD2. V trimming: 6 bases; J trimming: 5 bases; junction bases outside the gene matches: 4. Looked up from germline, CDR1 is MNHNS and CDR2 is SASEGT. This CDR3 is 15 amino acids long. CDR3 DNA: TGTGCCAGCAGCGGACTAGCGGGGGGGCTGGAGACCCAGTACTTC. Its protein is CASSGLAGGLETQYF.

This sequence joins TRBV5-4 and TRBJ1-2; D is perhaps TRBD1 (6 bases). The V and J ends lost 0 bases and 6 bases respectively, with 18 bases between them. Germline V gives CDR1 SGHNT, CDR2 YYREEE (reference sequence). The CDR3 sequence is 16 residues long. CDR3 DNA: TGTGCCAGCAGCTTGGAGAGGCACAGGGAAAGGAATGGCTACACCTTC. Translation gives CASSLERHRERNGYTF. The full variable domain, its missing parts supplied by reference TRBV5-4 and TRBJ1-2, is ETGVTQSPTHLIKTRGQQVTLRCSSQSGHNTVSWYQQALGQGPQFIFQYYREEENGRGNFPPRFSGLQFPNYSSELNVNALELDDSALYLCASSLERHRERNGYTFGSGTRLTVV.

The CDR3 DNA sequence: TGTGCCAGCAGCCTCGGGACAGGAGTAGGCTACGAGCAGTACTTC. Amino acids: CASSLGTGVGYEQYF. The J gene is TRBJ2-7, the V gene TRBV14, with 8 positions matching TRBD1. The CDR3 covers 15 residues. The ends lost 4 bases at V and 3 bases at J; junction bases unmatched: 8. Germline V CDR1 and CDR2: SGHDN, FVKESK.

This rearrangement joins TRBV19 to TRBJ1-2; D is undetermined. The CDR3 spans 14 residues. The V gene lost 6 bases and the J gene lost 2 bases, with 13 bases spanning the gap. The V gene's germline CDR1 is LNHDA and CDR2 SQIVND (reference sequence). The CDR3 DNA is TGTGCCAGTAGCCCCGACACGGGAAACTATGGCTACACCTTC. It specifies CASSPDTGNYGYTF.

V and J are TRBV11-1 and TRBJ2-7, with 9 positions matching TRBD1. The ends lost 1 base at V and 2 bases at J; junction bases unmatched: 3. The germline gives CDR1 SGHAT, CDR2 FQDESV (reference sequence). The CDR3 loop spans 15 amino acids. The CDR3 loop is CASSLEGQGPYEQYF. Here the CDR3 DNA reads TGTGCCAGCAGCTTAGAGGGACAGGGACCCTACGAGCAGTACTTC.

This clone was counted a single time. The rearrangement joins TRBV19 to TRBJ1-2; D is possibly TRBD1 (6 bases). The V gene's germline CDR1 is LNHDA and CDR2 SQIVND (reference sequence). The length of the CDR3 is 13 residues. Trimming stripped 3 bases from V and 5 bases from J, with 10 bases between. Here the CDR3 DNA reads TGTGCCAGTAGTATCGGGACACCTTATGGCTACACCTTC. It specifies CASSIGTPYGYTF. Full variable domain (rest looked up from reference TRBV19 and TRBJ1-2): DGGITQSPKYLFRKEGQNVTLSCEQNLNHDAMYWYRQDPGQGLRLIYYSQIVNDFQKGDIAEGYSVSREKKESFPLTVTSAQKNPTAFYLCASSIGTPYGYTFGSGTRLTVV.

V usage is TRBV13 and J usage is TRBJ2-7; D call uncertain. This CDR3 is 15 amino acids long. The V gene lost 1 base and the J gene lost 2 bases, with 12 bases spanning the gap. CDR1 is PRHDT and CDR2 is FYEKMQ in the germline V gene (reference sequence). CDR3 bases: TGTGCCAGCAGCTTAGCCCGACAACAAGCCTACGAGCAGTACTTC. This codes for CASSLARQQAYEQYF.

This clone was recorded only once. The chain joins TRBV7-3 to TRBJ2-5, with TRBD2 identical over 8 bases. CDR3 length: 15 residues. The germline V gene encodes CDR1 SGHTA and CDR2 FQGTGA. The junction had 7 bases not matched to a gene; V was cut back by 5 bases and J by 2 bases. CDR3 in DNA: TGTGCCAGCAGCCCGAGCGGGGGAAGACAAGAGACCCAGTACTTC. Amino acid sequence: CASSPSGGRQETQYF. Drawing the rest from reference TRBV7-3 and TRBJ2-5, the complete variable domain is GAGVSQTPSNKVTEKGKYVELRCDPISGHTALYWYRQSLGQGPEFLIYFQGTGAADDSGLPNDRFFAVRPEGSVSTLKIQRTERGDSAVYLCASSPSGGRQETQYFGPGTRLLVL.

The chain couples TRBV7-9 to TRBJ1-1; TRBD1 agrees at 8 bases. The CDR3 length is 14 residues. The V segment lost 5 bases and the J segment 5 bases; nucleotides outside the gene matches: 7. Germline CDR1 reads SEHNR; CDR2 reads FQNEAQ (reference sequence). This CDR3 is CASSQGATSTEAFF. In nucleotides, the CDR3 is TGTGCCAGCAGCCAGGGGGCAACAAGTACTGAAGCTTTCTTT.

This sequence joins TRBV6-5 and TRBJ2-7; D is possibly TRBD1 (5 bases). V lost 8 bases and J 3 bases, leaving 17 bases between the germline ends. This CDR3 region has 14 residues. Germline CDR1 reads MNHEY; CDR2 reads SVGAGI. CDR3 sequence: CASRNTDSFYEQYF. The CDR3 nucleotides read TGTGCCAGCCGCAACACCGACAGCTTCTACGAGCAGTACTTC.

The chain combines TRBV6-8 with TRBJ2-2; the match to TRBD1 covers 7 bases. After removal of 6 bases from V and 8 bases from J, the junction contained 15 bases not matched to a gene. In germline, CDR1 is MNHGY, CDR2 SAAAGT. This CDR3 contains 16 residues. CDR3 nucleotide sequence: TGTGCCAGCAGATTCCGACAGGGATATCGGCGGGGGGAGCTGTTTTTT. Protein product: CASRFRQGYRRGELFF.

The chain recombines TRBV6-6 with TRBJ2-7, with D possibly matching TRBD1 (5 bases). Germline loops: CDR1 MNHNY, CDR2 SVGAGI (reference sequence). The CDR3 loop spans 12 amino acids. V shed 8 bases and J shed 2 bases, with 10 bases lying between them. The CDR3 nucleotides read TGTGCCAGCTGTGACAGAACCTACGAGCAGTACTTC. It translates to CASCDRTYEQYF.

The CDR3 is CASSLSLADYNEQFF. CDR3 DNA sequence: TGTGCCAGCAGCTTAAGCCTAGCGGATTACAATGAGCAGTTCTTC. J is TRBJ2-1 and V is TRBV7-3; 7 bases match TRBD2. V shed 1 base, J shed 4 bases, and the junction held 4 bases outside the gene matches. The CDR3 runs 15 residues. Germline V gene lookup returns CDR1 SGHTA and CDR2 FQGTGA.